This T cell receptor (beta chain) is drawn from a study of blood T cell repertoires in COVID-19. The wider study: Both acute and convalescent COVID-19 samples were obtained from the United States, Italy and Spain. The cDNA or gDNA used as material had been derived from T cells, B-cell-depleted T cells, or PBMCs.

The CDR3 is 12 amino acids. The V gene's germline CDR1 is SEHNR and CDR2 FQNEAQ (reference sequence). Trimming took off 3 bases at V and 7 bases at J, with 7 bases between the two ends. Study processing details: Reference gene primer amplification yielded estimated nucleated cell counts. Profiled with immunoSEQ multiplex PCR; TCRdb holds only in-frame clones, not every one. V, J and clone size derive from that table, while D and trimming were established from the DNA sequence. Altogether 200,000 to 250,000 clones are present, roughly 83% being singletons, with the ten largest covering less than 8%. This clone showed up just once.

The TCR sequence derives from a woman between 45 and 65 years old with acute or convalescent COVID-19. The sequencing input was peripheral blood. The chain couples TRBV7-9 to TRBJ1-3; weak D call: TRBD1 (5 bases). CDR3 amino acids: CASSLGGNTIYF. CDR3 sequence (DNA): TGTGCCAGCAGCTTGGGGGGGAACACCATATATTTT. Full variable domain (outside the CDR3, taken from reference TRBV7-9 and TRBJ1-3): DTGVSQNPRHKITKRGQNVTFRCDPISEHNRLYWYRQTLGQGPEFLTYFQNEAQLEKSRLLSDRFSAERPKGSFSTLEIQRTEQGDSAMYLCASSLGGNTIYFGEGSWLTVV.